The rows below give T cell receptor beta chains drawn from one sample of a study of molecular identifiers for immune sequencing clone quantification. TCRdb independently ran MiXCR on the PCR reads; one entry per CDR3 protein. The table lists over 600,000 distinct CDR3 sequences, 15% to 20% of them singletons, with 0.75% to 0.95% in the top ten. Sequenced input: naive CD8+ T cells from blood, with Jurkat cell RNA spiked in. The receptors come from a human donor in good health. Some libraries in this study had Jurkat cell RNA spiked in. The CDR3 runs from the conserved cysteine through the conserved F or W. The D gene is left open where the match is weak. The size of a clone is reported for some rows only, either as once, few or many, or as a class for expanded clones.

TRBJ2-2,TRBD1,TRBV12-3/TRBV12-4,-,TGTGCCAGCAGGGCCGGACAGGGATCCTTTCAATACACCGGGGAGCTGTTTTTT,CASRAGQGSFQYTGELFF
TRBJ2-7,TRBD1,TRBV18,-,TGTGCCGGCTCACCAGTTGACAGGGCGAGTGGGTACGAGCAGTACTTC,CAGSPVDRASGYEQYF
TRBJ2-2,TRBD1,TRBV20-1,many,TGCAGTGCTAGGGATGGGACAGGGAAAAACACCGGGGAGCTGTTTTTT,CSARDGTGKNTGELFF
TRBJ2-7,-,TRBV27,many,TGTGCCAGCAGCGCCACAGGGTCCTACGAGCAGTACTTC,CASSATGSYEQYF
TRBJ2-7,TRBD1,TRBV28,few,TGTGCCAGCAGTTCCCCAGACAGGGGGCGCTCCTACGAGCAGTACTTC,CASSSPDRGRSYEQYF
TRBJ1-2,-,TRBV13,many,TGTGCCAGCAGCCCACAGAACCTCTATGGCTACACCTTC,CASSPQNLYGYTF
TRBJ2-2,-,TRBV21-1,-,TGTGCCACGGGACTAGCGGGAGGCTGGGCCGGGGAGCTGTTTTTT,CATGLAGGWAGELFF
TRBJ1-5,-,TRBV20-1,-,TGCAGTGCTAGTTGGGGCCGGTCGCAGCCCCAGCATTTT,CSASWGRSQPQHF
TRBJ2-2,TRBD1,TRBV9,many,TGTGCCAGCAGCCCCTGGACAGGTTTCACCCTGGGGAACACCGGGGAGCTGTTTTTT,CASSPWTGFTLGNTGELFF
TRBJ2-3,TRBD1,TRBV2,many,TGTGCCAGCAGTCCCGGACAGGGGAGCACAGATACGCAGTATTTT,CASSPGQGSTDTQYF
TRBJ1-1,-,TRBV28,many,TGTGCCAGCAGTTTCAGGGTGGGCACTGAAGCTTTCTTT,CASSFRVGTEAFF
TRBJ2-5,-,TRBV5-1,many,TGCGCCAGCAAACAGGCCGGGGCCCAAGAGACCCAGTACTTC,CASKQAGAQETQYF
TRBJ2-1,-,TRBV19,few,TGTGCCAGTAGTATAGTTAGGGGGGAGCAGTTCTTC,CASSIVRGEQFF
TRBJ2-7,-,TRBV30,many,TGTGCCTGCACACGTGGGGCAGGGGCCGAGCAGTACTTC,CACTRGAGAEQYF
TRBJ2-3,-,TRBV5-4,many,TGTGCCAGCAGCTTGGCCGGCGGTGGCAGGGGGGTGGAAGATACGCAGTATTTT,CASSLAGGGRGVEDTQYF
TRBJ1-1,-,TRBV5-4,many,TGTGCCAGCAGCCACGACTCGAACACTGAAGCTTTCTTT,CASSHDSNTEAFF
TRBJ1-3,TRBD1,TRBV12-3/TRBV12-4,-,TGTGCCAGCAGCTTCAATCCAGGGGGCTTGGGTGGAAACACCATATATTTT,CASSFNPGGLGGNTIYF
TRBJ2-1,TRBD2,TRBV20-1,few,TGCAGTGCTAGTACGCTAGCGGACTACAATGAGCAGTTCTTC,CSASTLADYNEQFF
TRBJ2-3,TRBD2,TRBV27,many,TGTGCCAGCAGTTTAGTAATTGGCGGGGGTCGAGATACGCAGTATTTT,CASSLVIGGGRDTQYF
TRBJ1-1,-,TRBV6-1,many,TGTGCCAGCAGCTCACTGTTGGGGGCTGAGTACACTGAAGCTTTCTTT,CASSSLLGAEYTEAFF
TRBJ2-5,-,TRBV28,many,TGTGCCAGCAGTACCTCCTTTCGGGAGTCCCAAGAGACCCAGTACTTC,CASSTSFRESQETQYF
TRBJ1-1,-,TRBV6-2/TRBV6-3,-,TGTGCCAGCAGTATACAACCAGGGGAGGTCTATACTGAAGCTTTCTTT,CASSIQPGEVYTEAFF
TRBJ2-5,-,TRBV20-1,many,TGCAGTGCTAGATACGCGGGGCAAGAGACCCAGTACTTC,CSARYAGQETQYF
TRBJ2-7,TRBD2,TRBV14,-,TGTACCAGCAGCCACTTCGGACTAGCGGGGGTGTACGATCAGTACTTC,CTSSHFGLAGVYDQYF
TRBJ2-2,-,TRBV19,many,TGTGCCAGTAGTATGGTCACCGGGGAGCTGTTTTTT,CASSMVTGELFF
TRBJ2-7,TRBD1,TRBV30,-,TGTGCCTCTGACAGGGTTTGGCCCTACGAGCAGTACTTC,CASDRVWPYEQYF
TRBJ2-3,-,TRBV7-9,many,TGTGCCAGCAGTTCCACTTGGGAGCAAGCTGATACGCAGTATTTT,CASSSTWEQADTQYF
TRBJ2-7,-,TRBV19,many,TGTGCCAGTAGTCCAGGGACCTTTTGGGAGCAGTACTTC,CASSPGTFWEQYF
TRBJ2-4,-,TRBV7-9,many,TGTGCCAGCAGCTTAGGACCGGGGGCAACCAAAAACATTCAGTACTTC,CASSLGPGATKNIQYF
TRBJ2-7,-,TRBV25-1,many,TGTGCCAGCAGGGACGGGCTGTACGAGCAGTACTTC,CASRDGLYEQYF
TRBJ2-5,TRBD1,TRBV11-2,few,TGTGCCAGCAGCTTAGCCCCCGGACAGGGGGCAGGGGAGACCCAGTACTTC,CASSLAPGQGAGETQYF
TRBJ2-1,-,TRBV15,-,TGTGCCACCAGCTCCCCCCCCGTGGTTGAGCAGTTCTTC,CATSSPPVVEQFF
TRBJ2-7,TRBD2,TRBV7-9,many,TGTGCCAGCAGCCTCACGGGGGGTTTGGACTACGAGCAGTACTTC,CASSLTGGLDYEQYF
TRBJ2-7,-,TRBV19,many,TGTGCCAGTACCCCGAGCTCGACAGCGAACGAGCAGTACTTC,CASTPSSTANEQYF
TRBJ2-7,-,TRBV4-3,few,TGCGCCAGCAGCCAAGATGATGGGGCGGGAACTCTACGCTCCTACGAGCAGTACTTC,CASSQDDGAGTLRSYEQYF
TRBJ1-1,-,TRBV5-1,many,TGCGCCAGCAGCTTGGTGGAGGGCGGTTACACTGAAGCTTTCTTT,CASSLVEGGYTEAFF
TRBJ1-4,TRBD1,TRBV10-3,few,TGTGCCATCAGTGACACAGGGGGCGGGGATGAAAAACTGTTTTTT,CAISDTGGGDEKLFF
TRBJ2-1,-,TRBV7-9,many,TGTGCCAGCAGCGGAACGACAATGAGTCCCTACAATGAGCAGTTCTTC,CASSGTTMSPYNEQFF
TRBJ2-6,-,TRBV19,many,TGTGCCAGTAAGGCCTCTAGCTCTGGGGCCAACGTCCTGACTTTC,CASKASSSGANVLTF
TRBJ1-1,TRBD1,TRBV5-4,many,TGTGCCAGCAGCTACACAGGGGCCACTGAAGCTTTCTTT,CASSYTGATEAFF
TRBJ2-3,TRBD2,TRBV12-3/TRBV12-4,few,TGTGCCAGCAGTTTTCTGTCCCTTGCCGGGACTAGCGGGGGGGATAGCACAGATACGCAGTATTTT,CASSFLSLAGTSGGDSTDTQYF
TRBJ2-5,TRBD2,TRBV7-9,few,TGTGCCAGCAGCACCGGACAGGGAATAGCGGGAGGGCCGGAGACCCAGTACTTC,CASSTGQGIAGGPETQYF
TRBJ2-7,-,TRBV29-1,few,TGCAGCGTCCATTACTTGAACGAGCAGTACTTC,CSVHYLNEQYF
TRBJ1-5,-,TRBV19,-,TGTGCCAGTAGTATGACAGGACCTTATAGCAATCAGCCCCAGCATTTT,CASSMTGPYSNQPQHF
TRBJ1-1,-,TRBV28,many,TGTGCCAGCAGTTTCCGGGGGCTCACTGAAGCTTTCTTT,CASSFRGLTEAFF
TRBJ1-6,-,TRBV7-9,-,TGTGCCAGCAGCTTAGCCGGGGCCGGATCACCCCTCCACTTT,CASSLAGAGSPLHF